What follows are 26 T cell receptor beta chains derived from one specimen sequenced in a study of T cell responses to AZD1222 COVID-19 vaccine. Produced via immunoSEQ multiplex PCR; TCRdb's table is partial and in-frame only. This table has some 67,000 clones, 83% appearing once. This specimen was peripheral blood, taken 28 days after the second AZD1222 dose. Receptors originate from an adult who received the AZD1222 COVID-19 vaccine.

The count of this clone is one. V gene TRBV6-5 combines with J gene TRBJ2-1; D may match TRBD1 or TRBD2 (5 bases each). This CDR3 comprises 15 residues. The germline V gene encodes CDR1 MNHEY and CDR2 SVGAGI. Between the trimmed V and J ends, which lost 6 bases and 0 bases, there was a span of 12 bases. The CDR3 spells CASSLRDGSYNEQFF. For the CDR3, the DNA is TGTGCCAGCAGCCTGAGGGACGGCTCCTACAATGAGCAGTTCTTC.

The V and J genes are TRBV28 and TRBJ2-4, with D uncertain. CDR3 length equals 13 residues. Per germline, CDR1 MDHEN and CDR2 SYDVKM. Trimming removed 7 bases from V and 7 bases from J, with 14 bases in between. The CDR3 sequence is CASKQGFVNIQYF. CDR3 nucleotides: TGTGCCAGCAAACAAGGGTTTGTGAACATTCAGTACTTC.

The chain joins TRBV6-1 to TRBJ1-3; D gene ambiguous. The V end was cut by 3 bases, the J end by 1 base, with 10 bases between. The CDR3 runs to 15 residues. The germline CDR1 and CDR2 sequences are MNHNS and SASEGT. The CDR3 here is CASSEHIGSGNTIYF. CDR3 DNA: TGTGCCAGCAGTGAGCACATCGGATCTGGAAACACCATATATTTT.

The chain uses TRBV29-1 and TRBJ1-2, with TRBD1 identical over 8 bases. CDR1 and CDR2 from the germline V gene are SQVTM and ANQGSEA. J was trimmed by 3 bases and V by 6 bases; bases with no gene match: 3. The CDR3 length is 12 residues. The CDR3: CSVAQGDYGYTF. In nucleotides, the CDR3 is TGCAGCGTCGCACAGGGGGACTATGGCTACACCTTC. Full variable domain (remainder filled in from reference TRBV29-1 and TRBJ1-2): SAVISQKPSRDICQRGTSLTIQCQVDSQVTMMFWYRQQPGQSLTLIATANQGSEATYESGFVIDKFPISRPNLTFSTLTVSNMSPEDSSIYLCSVAQGDYGYTFGSGTRLTVV.

This rearrangement joins TRBV6-5 to TRBJ2-3; the match to TRBD1 covers 9 bases. The CDR3 is 15 residues long. The junction had 8 bases not matched to a gene; V was cut back by 5 bases and J by 5 bases. Germline values: CDR1 MNHEY, CDR2 SVGAGI. The CDR3 DNA reads TGTGCCAGCAGTACCCGACAGGGGGTTGGAGATACGCAGTATTTT. It encodes CASSTRQGVGDTQYF.

The rearrangement links TRBV2 to TRBJ1-5; TRBD1 agrees at 8 bases. The ends lost 4 bases at V and 5 bases at J; junction bases unmatched: 1. This CDR3 has 13 residues. CDR1 is SNHLY and CDR2 is FYNNEI in the germline V gene. The CDR3 region is CASSGQGYQPQHF. The CDR3 nucleotides are TGTGCCAGCAGTGGACAGGGGTATCAGCCCCAGCATTTT.

The chain joins TRBV2 to TRBJ1-2; 7 nucleotides align to TRBD1. The CDR3 consists of 14 residues. The J segment lost 7 bases and the V segment lost 3 bases, leaving 8 bases of the junction unmatched. Germline-derived CDR1 and CDR2 are SNHLY and FYNNEI. CDR3 region: CASSEGRGRFGYTF. In nucleotides, the CDR3 is TGTGCCAGCAGTGAGGGTAGGGGGCGATTTGGCTACACCTTC.

This chain joins TRBV13 and TRBJ2-1; TRBD2 aligns across 7 bases. Trimming at V came to 3 bases and at J to 3 bases, leaving 8 bases not matched to a gene. Looked up from germline, CDR1 is PRHDT and CDR2 is FYEKMQ (reference sequence). The CDR3 sequence is 16 residues long. The CDR3 is CASSLGGLARYNEQFF. Written as DNA, the CDR3 is TGTGCCAGCAGCTTGGGGGGGTTAGCGCGCTACAATGAGCAGTTCTTC.

J is TRBJ1-1 and V is TRBV5-1, with TRBD1 matching over 7 bases. Germline V lookup: CDR1 SGHRS, CDR2 YFSETQ. V lost 0 bases and J lost 4; bases outside the gene matches: 6. This CDR3 is built from 15 residues. CDR3 sequence reads: CASSLEGALGTEAFF. The DNA of the CDR3 is TGCGCCAGCAGCTTGGAGGGGGCCCTCGGCACTGAAGCTTTCTTT.

This chain uses TRBV28 with TRBJ2-3; weak D call: TRBD1 (5 bases). CDR3 length: 17 amino acids. V was cut by 3 bases and J by 4 bases, with 20 bases left in between. The V gene's germline CDR1 is MDHEN and CDR2 SYDVKM. The CDR3 is CASSFPTGRLHSDTQYF. The CDR3 DNA reads as TGTGCCAGCAGTTTTCCTACAGGACGGCTTCACTCAGATACGCAGTATTTT.

The chain employs TRBV11-2 and TRBJ2-7; 9 bases match TRBD1. With V trimmed by 6 bases and J by 4 bases, 7 bases remained unmatched. CDR1 and CDR2 from the germline V gene are SGHAT and FQNNGV. This CDR3 is 14 amino acids long. For the CDR3, the DNA is TGTGCCAGCAGACTGGACAGGGGACCGTACGAGCAGTACTTC. Its protein product is CASRLDRGPYEQYF. Combining the CDR3 with reference TRBV11-2 and TRBJ2-7 gives the whole variable domain EAGVAQSPRYKIIEKRQSVAFWCNPISGHATLYWYQQILGQGPKLLIQFQNNGVVDDSQLPKDRFSAERLKGVDSTLKIQPAKLEDSAVYLCASRLDRGPYEQYFGPGTRLTVT.

The V and J genes are TRBV19 and TRBJ2-7; maybe TRBD1 (6 bases). CDR1 is LNHDA, CDR2 SQIVND, per germline (reference sequence). The CDR3 is 13 residues long. Trimming took off 6 bases at V and 1 base at J, with 10 bases between the two ends. The CDR3 protein is CASSHGQSYEQYF. The CDR3 bases are TGTGCCAGTAGCCACGGACAGTCCTACGAGCAGTACTTC.

The CDR3 region is CASSPAANYGYTF. Here the CDR3 DNA reads TGTGCCAGCAGCCCCGCAGCTAACTATGGCTACACCTTC. The J gene is TRBJ1-2, the V gene TRBV7-8; the D is unclear. Germline CDR1 is SGHVS and CDR2 is FQNEAQ. The CDR3 contains 13 residues. Trimming removed 5 bases at V and 0 bases at J, with 7 bases between.

This chain uses TRBV28 with TRBJ2-7, with D perhaps TRBD2 (6 bases). V lost 4 bases to trimming and J lost 6 bases, with 13 bases between them. The CDR3 totals 13 residues. Germline CDR1 is MDHEN and CDR2 is SYDVKM. CDR3 in amino acids: CASSYMGEVEQYF. In DNA form, the CDR3 reads TGTGCCAGCAGTTATATGGGGGAGGTCGAGCAGTACTTC.

J is TRBJ1-2 and V is TRBV5-1, with D possibly being TRBD1 (6 bases). This CDR3 has 15 amino acids. V lost 0 bases and J 7 bases, leaving 16 bases between the germline ends. Germline V gives CDR1 SGHRS, CDR2 YFSETQ. CDR3 protein: CASSLATGAGPGYTF. The CDR3 coding sequence is TGCGCCAGCAGCTTGGCCACGGGGGCAGGACCTGGCTACACCTTC. Full variable domain (missing parts from reference TRBV5-1 and TRBJ1-2): KAGVTQTPRYLIKTRGQQVTLSCSPISGHRSVSWYQQTPGQGLQFLFEYFSETQRNKGNFPGRFSGRQFSNSRSEMNVSTLELGDSALYLCASSLATGAGPGYTFGSGTRLTVV.

This chain connects TRBV1 to TRBJ1-2. TRBV1 is flagged as a pseudogene. The length of the CDR3 is 13 residues. The DNA for the CDR3 is TGCACCAGCAGCCAAAGGGTGAACTATGGCTACACCTTC. Its protein product is CTSSQRVNYGYTF.

V gene TRBV7-2 combines with J gene TRBJ2-1; TRBD1 is a possible D gene (6 bases). Trimming removed 3 bases from V and 7 bases from J, with 16 bases in between. Germline V CDR1 and CDR2: SGHTA, FQGNSA. CDR3 length equals 15 residues. CDR3 DNA: TGTGCCAGCAGCTTTAGTGGGGGCAGGGGAAATGAGCAGTTCTTC. This sequence encodes CASSFSGGRGNEQFF.

The chain employs TRBV7-2 and TRBJ1-5, with a tentative D call TRBD1 (6 bases). The CDR3 has 14 amino acids. Germline loops: CDR1 SGHTA, CDR2 FQGNSA. The V and J ends lost 4 bases and 3 bases respectively, with 10 bases between them. CDR3: CASSYRQDNQPQHF. CDR3 in DNA: TGTGCCAGCAGCTACCGACAGGACAATCAGCCCCAGCATTTT.

The chain uses TRBV18 and TRBJ1-2, with 9 bases aligning to TRBD1. This CDR3 has 15 amino acids. The V gene's germline CDR1 is KGHSH and CDR2 LQKENI. The ends lost 1 base at V and 5 bases at J; junction bases unmatched: 5. The CDR3 region is CASSPRRTGEYGYTF. CDR3 DNA: TGTGCCAGCTCACCACGTAGGACAGGGGAGTATGGCTACACCTTC.

The chain has TRBV4-1 and TRBJ1-3; a possible D gene is TRBD1 (6 bases). Between the trimmed V and J ends, which lost 1 base and 4 bases, there was a span of 11 bases. Germline CDR1 reads MGHRA; CDR2 reads YSYEKL. The CDR3 totals 15 residues. CDR3 loop: CASSQGPGVGNTIYF. For the CDR3, the DNA is TGCGCCAGCAGCCAAGGACCAGGGGTGGGAAACACCATATATTTT.

This chain uses TRBV4-3 with TRBJ1-1; D ambiguous. Germline lookup yields CDR1 LGHNA and CDR2 YSLEER. Trimming removed 0 bases from V and 1 base from J, with 6 bases in between. The CDR3 runs to 14 residues. For the CDR3, the DNA is TGCGCCAGCAGCCAAGACAGGAGGAACACTGAAGCTTTCTTT. The encoded protein is CASSQDRRNTEAFF.

This clone turned up a few times. The chain couples TRBV19 to TRBJ1-1; D is undetermined. Between the trimmed V and J ends, which lost 5 bases and 1 base, there was a span of 8 bases. Germline V gives CDR1 LNHDA, CDR2 SQIVND (reference sequence). The CDR3 is made up of 13 amino acids. CDR3 loop: CASSVTQNTEAFF. The CDR3 DNA reads TGTGCCAGTAGTGTCACTCAGAACACTGAAGCTTTCTTT.

The chain carries TRBV28 and TRBJ1-5; D gene uncertain. The germline CDR1 and CDR2 sequences are MDHEN and SYDVKM. Trimming cost V 5 bases and J 0 bases, with 14 bases left between them. The CDR3 covers 16 residues. The CDR3 DNA follows: TGTGCCAGCAGTGCCCCGGTACGGACTAGCAATCAGCCCCAGCATTTT. Protein sequence: CASSAPVRTSNQPQHF. Drawing the rest from reference TRBV28 and TRBJ1-5, the complete variable domain is DVKVTQSSRYLVKRTGEKVFLECVQDMDHENMFWYRQDPGLGLRLIYFSYDVKMKEKGDIPEGYSVSREKKERFSLILESASTNQTSMYLCASSAPVRTSNQPQHFGDGTRLSIL.

The chain combines TRBV5-1 with TRBJ2-7; TRBD1 matches 10 bases. Looked up from germline, CDR1 is SGHRS and CDR2 is YFSETQ. The V and J ends lost 1 base and 1 base, in that order; junction bases with no gene match: 2. The CDR3 covers 15 residues. CDR3 DNA sequence: TGCGCCAGCAGCTTGAGGGACAGGGGTTCCTACGAGCAGTACTTC. Protein: CASSLRDRGSYEQYF. The full variable domain, in which reference TRBV5-1 and TRBJ2-7 provide the parts outside the CDR3, is KAGVTQTPRYLIKTRGQQVTLSCSPISGHRSVSWYQQTPGQGLQFLFEYFSETQRNKGNFPGRFSGRQFSNSRSEMNVSTLELGDSALYLCASSLRDRGSYEQYFGPGTRLTVT.

The rearrangement joins TRBV19 to TRBJ1-1; a weak D match, TRBD1 (5 bases). The CDR3 spans 16 residues. Per the germline V gene, CDR1 is LNHDA and CDR2 is SQIVND (reference sequence). V was clipped by 6 bases and J by 3 bases, with 20 bases between them. The chain's CDR3 is CASSTSPGRGYTEAFF. For the CDR3, the DNA is TGTGCCAGTAGCACGTCCCCGGGGCGGGGGTACACTGAAGCTTTCTTT.

CDR3 coding DNA: TGTGCCAGCACGCCGGCCCCGCCCGTCGGGGAGCTGTTTTTT. It encodes CASTPAPPVGELFF. The chain carries TRBV6-5 and TRBJ2-2; no clear D. Looked up from germline, CDR1 is MNHEY and CDR2 is SVGAGI. V was trimmed by 7 bases and J by 7 bases, leaving 16 bases between them. The CDR3 loop spans 14 amino acids.